The 16 T cell receptor beta chains presented below share a single source sample, sequenced in a study of cytomegalovirus exposure and HLA in healthy donors. The PCR had 60 Vbeta and 13 Jbeta primers. The repertoire was sequenced with immunoSEQ multiplex PCR; TCRdb's copy has only in-frame clones and lacks some. The table lists fewer than 140,000 clones, around 80% of them singletons. The source material was PBMCs. The receptor set was obtained from a woman aged 50 to 65 in good health and CMV-seropositive.

V gene TRBV18 combines with J gene TRBJ1-5; no clear D gene. This CDR3 spans 13 amino acids. Deletions cut 3 bases from V and 5 bases from J, with 8 bases between. Germline CDR1 is KGHSH and CDR2 is LQKENI. CDR3 region: CASSPTQDQPQHF. The CDR3 DNA follows: TGTGCCAGCTCACCGACCCAGGATCAGCCCCAGCATTTT.

The chain couples TRBV18 to TRBJ1-5; no clear D gene. Trimming took 3 bases from V and 0 from J, leaving 9 bases between them. From germline, CDR1 is KGHSH and CDR2 LQKENI. The CDR3 spans 15 residues. As DNA, the CDR3 is TGTGCCAGCTCACCGGAGGAGTATAGCAATCAGCCCCAGCATTTT. Translated: CASSPEEYSNQPQHF.

This clone was seen more than once but under ten times. The chain is built from TRBV4-1 and TRBJ2-3; 9 nucleotides agree with TRBD1. Trimming removed 0 bases from V and 3 bases from J; junction bases left unmatched: 1. The germline V gene has CDR1 MGHRA and CDR2 YSYEKL. The CDR3 totals 15 residues. The CDR3, as DNA: TGCGCCAGCAGCCAAGATGGGACAGGGACAGATACGCAGTATTTT. It is translated as CASSQDGTGTDTQYF.

The chain combines TRBV30 with TRBJ1-3; D is perhaps TRBD1 (6 bases). CDR1 is GTSNPN and CDR2 is SVGIG in the germline V gene (reference sequence). V was shortened by 8 bases and J by 2 bases, with 13 bases between the two germline ends. The CDR3 has 13 residues. CDR3 nucleotide sequence: TGTGCCGGGGGGGCAGGGGCTGGAAACACCATATATTTT. Translation: CAGGAGAGNTIYF.

The chain couples TRBV6-5 to TRBJ2-7; D is unclear. Germline V CDR1 and CDR2: MNHEY, SVGAGI. This CDR3 has 15 residues. The V end was cut by 0 bases, the J end by 3 bases, with 12 bases between. In DNA, the CDR3 is TGTGCCAGCAGTTACTCTCCCTCGCTAGTCTACGAGCAGTACTTC. It translates to CASSYSPSLVYEQYF.

This rearrangement joins TRBV6-6 to TRBJ2-5; TRBD2 matches at 7 bases. This CDR3 is built from 15 residues. Germline V gene sequence: CDR1 MNHNY, CDR2 SVGAGI (reference sequence). J was trimmed by 2 bases and V by 4 bases; bases with no gene match: 7. CDR3 sequence (DNA): TGTGCCAGCAGTTGGCTCGGACTAGTTCAAGAGACCCAGTACTTC. Protein product: CASSWLGLVQETQYF.

This clone was seen more than once but under ten times. The V and J genes are TRBV18 and TRBJ1-1; D is perhaps TRBD1 (5 bases). The V gene lost 8 bases and the J gene lost 0 bases, with 10 bases spanning the gap. Germline V gene sequence: CDR1 KGHSH, CDR2 LQKENI. The CDR3 length is 13 residues. The CDR3 here is CASEEGMNTEAFF. The CDR3 DNA reads as TGTGCCAGCGAGGAGGGGATGAACACTGAAGCTTTCTTT.

V gene TRBV7-9 combines with J gene TRBJ2-1; the D gene is possibly TRBD1 (6 bases). The V end lost 3 bases, the J end lost 7 bases, and 10 bases lay between the germline ends. The CDR3 totals 13 residues. The germline V gene has CDR1 SEHNR and CDR2 FQNEAQ (reference sequence). CDR3 region: CASSFLQGNEQFF. The DNA of the CDR3 is TGTGCCAGCAGCTTCCTACAGGGTAATGAGCAGTTCTTC.

The chain recombines TRBV5-1 with TRBJ2-7, with TRBD1 identical over 7 bases. The CDR3 is 14 amino acids. CDR1 and CDR2 from the germline V gene are SGHRS and YFSETQ. The junction had 4 bases not matched to a gene; V was cut back by 0 bases and J by 4 bases. The CDR3 loop reads CASSLGQGDYEQYF. The DNA of the CDR3 is TGCGCCAGCAGCTTGGGTCAGGGGGATTACGAGCAGTACTTC.

The chain combines TRBV30 with TRBJ2-7, with a weak D call TRBD1 (6 bases). V was clipped by 5 bases and J by 4 bases, with 15 bases between them. Per the germline V gene, CDR1 is GTSNPN and CDR2 is SVGIG (reference sequence). The length of the CDR3 is 13 residues. In nucleotides, the CDR3 is TGTGCCTGGGCTCGACAGGCCTTATACGAGCAGTACTTC. Protein product: CAWARQALYEQYF.

This clone was seen just once. The chain has TRBV30 and TRBJ2-7, with 8 bases identical to TRBD2. J lost 4 bases, V lost 1 base, and 6 bases had no gene match. The CDR3 consists of 14 residues. CDR1 and CDR2 (germline): GTSNPN, SVGIG (reference sequence). This chain's CDR3 is CAWSERGHSYEQYF. CDR3 in DNA: TGTGCCTGGAGTGAGCGGGGGCATAGTTACGAGCAGTACTTC.

The chain joins TRBV28 to TRBJ1-5; D not certain. The V gene lost 6 bases and the J gene lost 4 bases, with 16 bases spanning the gap. The CDR3 spans 15 residues. CDR1 and CDR2 (germline): MDHEN, SYDVKM. CDR3 DNA: TGTGCCAGCAGCTCTCCGGGAGAAGGGAATCAGCCCCAGCATTTT. Translation: CASSSPGEGNQPQHF. Supplemented by reference TRBV28 and TRBJ1-5, the full variable domain reads DVKVTQSSRYLVKRTGEKVFLECVQDMDHENMFWYRQDPGLGLRLIYFSYDVKMKEKGDIPEGYSVSREKKERFSLILESASTNQTSMYLCASSSPGEGNQPQHFGDGTRLSIL.

The rearrangement links TRBV7-2 to TRBJ1-2; 12 positions agree with TRBD1. J gave up 0 bases and V 1 base, and 6 bases lay outside the gene matches. The V gene's germline CDR1 is SGHTA and CDR2 FQGNSA. The length of the CDR3 is 18 residues. The CDR3 loop reads CASSLGPGQGATNYGYTF. For the CDR3, the DNA is TGTGCCAGCAGCTTAGGGCCGGGACAGGGGGCCACTAACTATGGCTACACCTTC.

Only a few counts were recorded for this clone. The chain recombines TRBV6-5 with TRBJ1-4; D might be TRBD1 (6 bases). Germline assignment: CDR1 MNHEY and CDR2 SVGAGI. This CDR3 is 14 amino acids long. V lost 5 bases, J lost 8 bases, and 15 bases lay in between. CDR3: CASSRGLEAEKLFF. The CDR3 bases are TGTGCCAGCAGTAGGGGGTTGGAGGCGGAAAAACTGTTTTTT.

V usage is TRBV5-1 and J usage is TRBJ2-1; D is undetermined. The CDR3 is made up of 16 amino acids. Germline CDR1 reads SGHRS; CDR2 reads YFSETQ. V was shortened by 4 bases and J by 4 bases, with 18 bases between the two germline ends. The CDR3 loop reads CASSPGSRPVYNEQFF. In DNA form, the CDR3 reads TGCGCCAGCAGCCCCGGTTCTAGACCAGTGTACAATGAGCAGTTCTTC.

The table lists this clone with a few counts. The rearrangement links TRBV5-1 to TRBJ1-2; 9 bases align to TRBD1. There are 15 residues in the CDR3. Germline assignment: CDR1 SGHRS and CDR2 YFSETQ. Germline trimming cut 4 bases from V and 6 bases from J; bases unmatched to any gene: 10. CDR3 protein: CASSRGQGPSHGYTF. The CDR3 DNA is TGCGCCAGCAGCAGGGGACAGGGTCCTTCTCATGGCTACACCTTC.